Presented here are 14 T cell receptor beta chains from one specimen sequenced in a study of blood T cell repertoires in COVID-19. Libraries were prepared by immunoSEQ multiplex PCR; TCRdb keeps only in-frame clonotypes and omits some of them. This table holds roughly 150,000 clones, around 91% found once. Sequenced material: peripheral blood. The receptor source for this set is a man younger than 35 with COVID-19, enrolled during active disease.

This clone was observed a few times. Within the sample, other DNA sequences also encode this same CDR3. The gene calls are TRBV7-9 and TRBJ1-4; D uncertain. Germline CDR1 reads SEHNR; CDR2 reads FQNEAQ (reference sequence). The CDR3 loop spans 15 amino acids. V lost 1 base and J lost 5, with 11 bases in between. The DNA for the CDR3 is TGTGCCAGCAGCTTAGTAGCCGGGGAGAATGAAAAACTGTTTTTT. Protein product: CASSLVAGENEKLFF.

This clone was detected only once. The chain is built from TRBV6-5 and TRBJ1-5, with D perhaps TRBD1 (6 bases). The CDR3 loop spans 12 amino acids. V lost 6 bases to trimming and J lost 5 bases, with 8 bases between them. The V gene's germline CDR1 is MNHEY and CDR2 SVGAGI. The CDR3 DNA reads as TGTGCCAGCAGGGACAGTTATCAGCCCCAGCATTTT. It codes for CASRDSYQPQHF.

The chain joins TRBV24-1 to TRBJ2-5; the D gene is possibly TRBD1 (5 bases). CDR1 is KGHDR and CDR2 is SFDVKD in the germline V gene. The CDR3 has 15 residues. With 3 bases removed from V and 0 bases from J, the gap between germline ends came to 10 bases. The CDR3 is CATSDVQGYQETQYF. The CDR3 bases are TGTGCCACCAGTGATGTCCAGGGATACCAAGAGACCCAGTACTTC.

This clone was counted once. The rearrangement links TRBV6-6 to TRBJ2-2; D possibly corresponds to TRBD2 (6 bases). V lost 5 bases and J 4 bases, leaving 17 bases between the germline ends. Germline V gives CDR1 MNHNY, CDR2 SVGAGI (reference sequence). This CDR3 has 16 residues. The CDR3 coding sequence is TGTGCCAGCAGTCCCTGGGGACTGAGAATCACCGGGGAGCTGTTTTTT. Amino acids: CASSPWGLRITGELFF.

Here the CDR3 reads CASSPSAREKADTQYF. In DNA, the CDR3 is TGTGCCAGCTCACCAAGTGCCCGGGAGAAAGCAGATACGCAGTATTTT. This chain connects TRBV18 to TRBJ2-3, with D possibly TRBD2 on 6 matching bases. Trimming left V 2 bases short and J 4 bases short, with 16 bases between. There are 16 residues in the CDR3. The germline V gene encodes CDR1 KGHSH and CDR2 LQKENI.

The V gene is TRBV27, the J gene TRBJ2-1, with a possible D match to TRBD1 (6 bases). The CDR3 totals 13 residues. Trimming cost V 5 bases and J 10 bases, with 15 bases left between them. The germline V gene has CDR1 MNHEY and CDR2 SMNVEV (reference sequence). CDR3 DNA sequence: TGTGCCAGCAGTGTTGGGGGCAGCGTCGAGCAGTTCTTC. Its translation: CASSVGGSVEQFF.

The chain combines TRBV13 with TRBJ2-1; TRBD2 matches at 7 bases. Germline V lookup: CDR1 PRHDT, CDR2 FYEKMQ (reference sequence). There are 17 residues in the CDR3. Trimming at V came to 1 base and at J to 8 bases, leaving 14 bases not matched to a gene. DNA of the CDR3: TGTGCCAGCAGCTTAGTCCTCTCTAGCGGCTCATGGGATGAGCAGTTCTTC. This translates into CASSLVLSSGSWDEQFF. The whole variable domain, filled in from reference TRBV13 and TRBJ2-1, reads AAGVIQSPRHLIKEKRETATLKCYPIPRHDTVYWYQQGPGQDPQFLISFYEKMQSDKGSIPDRFSAQQFSDYHSELNMSSLELGDSALYFCASSLVLSSGSWDEQFFGPGTRLTVL.

The rearrangement uses TRBV11-2 and TRBJ1-1; D gene unclear. Trimming stripped 7 bases from V and 5 bases from J, with 17 bases between. This CDR3 is built from 14 residues. CDR1 SGHAT and CDR2 FQNNGV come from the germline V gene. The CDR3 spells CASTPLSFKTEAFF. The DNA for the CDR3 is TGTGCCAGCACTCCGCTATCGTTTAAGACTGAAGCTTTCTTT.

This clone was detected many times. The V call is TRBV4-3, the J call TRBJ2-7, with TRBD1 matching 8 bases. The junction had 14 bases not matched to a gene; V was cut back by 2 bases and J by 2 bases. From germline, CDR1 is LGHNA and CDR2 YSLEER. This CDR3 region has 18 residues. CDR3 amino acids: CASSQYRQTGVGAYEQYF. The CDR3 DNA reads TGCGCCAGCAGCCAATACCGTCAGACAGGGGTAGGGGCCTACGAGCAGTACTTC.

Worth noting for this clone: The junction departs from the called germline gene at one end, perhaps through a read error. CDR3 nucleotides: TGTGCCAGCAGCCTCCCGCGGGGGACAGGGAGCGAAAAACTGCTTTTT. This sequence encodes CASSLPRGTGSEKLLF. The chain has TRBV5-5 and TRBJ1-4; TRBD1 aligns across 9 bases. In germline, CDR1 is SGHKS, CDR2 YYEKEE (reference sequence). The CDR3 consists of 16 residues.

The rearrangement joins TRBV6-5 to TRBJ1-2; D not certain. The germline V gene has CDR1 MNHEY and CDR2 SVGAGI. Trimming left V 0 bases short and J 6 bases short, with 11 bases between. The CDR3 is made up of 14 amino acids. In nucleotides, the CDR3 is TGTGCCAGCAGTTACTCCCCCGGGGTGAATGGCTACACCTTC. Translating gives CASSYSPGVNGYTF.

The J gene is TRBJ1-5, the V gene TRBV7-8; 7 bases agree with TRBD1. The CDR3 is made up of 17 amino acids. Germline lookup yields CDR1 SGHVS and CDR2 FQNEAQ. The ends lost 5 bases at V and 4 bases at J; junction bases unmatched: 14. The CDR3 loop is CASSAQGLWLGNQPQHF. Here the CDR3 DNA reads TGTGCCAGCAGCGCACAGGGGTTATGGCTAGGGAATCAGCCCCAGCATTTT.

V is TRBV9 and J is TRBJ2-1, with TRBD2 matching over 13 bases. Trimming cost V 4 bases and J 1 base; bases outside gene matches: 5. The CDR3 contains 17 residues. Germline V lookup: CDR1 SGDLS, CDR2 YYNGEE. For the CDR3, the DNA is TGTGCCAGCAGCTTCCGGACTAGCGGGAGTTCCTACAATGAGCAGTTCTTC. Amino acids: CASSFRTSGSSYNEQFF.

This clone has only one observation. This chain links TRBV4-3 with TRBJ2-3, with 10 nucleotides matching TRBD2. V shed 1 base, J shed 6 bases, and the junction held 1 base outside the gene matches. This CDR3 comprises 14 residues. Germline-derived CDR1 and CDR2 are LGHNA and YSLEER. The CDR3 protein is CASSQVLAGDTQYF. The CDR3 DNA follows: TGCGCCAGCAGCCAAGTACTAGCGGGGGATACGCAGTATTTT.